A single sample gave rise to the 22 T cell receptor beta chains below, sequenced in a study of blood T cell repertoires in COVID-19. Clones were sequenced by immunoSEQ multiplex PCR, and TCRdb holds only the in-frame ones, with some missing. The table shows 200,000 to 300,000 clones, with 75% to 90% occurring only once. Sequenced: peripheral blood. These receptors all stem from a woman between 35 and 50 years old who had recovered from COVID-19.

This clone was detected once. The chain couples TRBV18 to TRBJ1-1; a possible D gene is TRBD1 (6 bases). There are 14 residues in the CDR3. V was trimmed by 5 bases and J by 1 base, leaving 11 bases between them. CDR1 and CDR2 from the germline V gene are KGHSH and LQKENI. CDR3 protein: CASSAMGANTEAFF. CDR3 in DNA: TGTGCCAGCTCAGCCATGGGGGCGAACACTGAAGCTTTCTTT.

The chain is built from TRBV9 and TRBJ1-5, with D perhaps TRBD1 (6 bases). The CDR3 covers 15 residues. V was pared by 3 bases and J by 0 bases, with 10 bases between. CDR1 and CDR2 from the germline V gene are SGDLS and YYNGEE. The CDR3 reads CASSGQGYSNQPQHF. As DNA, the CDR3 is TGTGCCAGCAGCGGTCAGGGGTATAGCAATCAGCCCCAGCATTTT.

V and J are TRBV18 and TRBJ2-2; a weak D match, TRBD2 (5 bases). Trimming cost V 5 bases and J 3 bases, with 10 bases left between them. Germline CDR1 is KGHSH and CDR2 is LQKENI. The CDR3 consists of 14 residues. CDR3 sequence: CASSSRVDTGELFF. The CDR3 nucleotides read TGTGCCAGCTCATCGCGGGTGGACACCGGGGAGCTGTTTTTT.

The chain is built from TRBV27 and TRBJ1-6; perhaps TRBD1 as D (5 bases). Trimming took off 6 bases at V and 6 bases at J, with 12 bases between the two ends. Germline V gives CDR1 MNHEY, CDR2 SMNVEV (reference sequence). The CDR3 has 14 amino acids. Written as DNA, the CDR3 is TGTGCCAGCAGCATGGGACTCTTTAATTCACCCCTCCACTTT. It codes for CASSMGLFNSPLHF.

V usage is TRBV29-1 and J usage is TRBJ2-3; no reliable D call. Germline CDR1 and CDR2: SQVTM and ANQGSEA. V dropped 4 bases and J dropped 2 bases, with 10 bases sitting between them. The CDR3 loop spans 13 amino acids. As DNA, the CDR3 is TGCAGCGTTGGGCCCACAGTCACAGATACGCAGTATTTT. It codes for CSVGPTVTDTQYF.

This chain links TRBV5-1 with TRBJ1-3; 7 nucleotides align to TRBD1. V shed 2 bases and J 0 bases; nucleotides not matched to a gene: 2. Germline V gene lookup returns CDR1 SGHRS and CDR2 YFSETQ. The CDR3 extends over 15 amino acids. The DNA of the CDR3 is TGCGCCAGCAGCTTCACAGGGGCCTCTGGAAACACCATATATTTT. Its translation: CASSFTGASGNTIYF.

The gene calls are TRBV4-1 and TRBJ1-5; no firm D call. This CDR3 comprises 17 residues. Per the germline V gene, CDR1 is MGHRA and CDR2 is YSYEKL. The V end was cut by 1 base, the J end by 4 bases, with 17 bases between. For the CDR3, the DNA is TGCGCCAGCAGCCAAGGCCATTACGGGAGAGAGAATCAGCCCCAGCATTTT. Protein sequence: CASSQGHYGRENQPQHF.

There are a few counts of this clone. The rearrangement uses TRBV4-3 and TRBJ2-1, with TRBD2 identical over 9 bases. The CDR3 loop spans 14 amino acids. Germline V lookup: CDR1 LGHNA, CDR2 YSLEER. V shed 3 bases and J 7 bases; nucleotides not matched to a gene: 4. The CDR3 loop is CASSHGLAINEQFF. The DNA for the CDR3 is TGCGCCAGCAGCCATGGACTAGCGATTAATGAGCAGTTCTTC.

The sample holds a few counts of this clone. The chain combines TRBV30 with TRBJ1-1; D is unresolved. Looked up from germline, CDR1 is GTSNPN and CDR2 is SVGIG (reference sequence). This CDR3 is built from 12 residues. V lost 3 bases, J lost 10 bases, and 15 bases lay in between. The CDR3 spells CAWRREGGGAFF. The CDR3 bases are TGTGCCTGGAGGAGGGAGGGTGGTGGAGCTTTCTTT.

The chain carries TRBV9 and TRBJ1-2; a weak D match, TRBD1 (6 bases). Looked up from germline, CDR1 is SGDLS and CDR2 is YYNGEE. V lost 2 bases to trimming and J lost 0 bases, with 17 bases between them. The CDR3 is made up of 17 amino acids. CDR3 in DNA: TGTGCCAGCAGCGTGGACAGCTCGACGCCGTCTAACTATGGCTACACCTTC. This codes for CASSVDSSTPSNYGYTF. The whole variable domain, filled in from reference TRBV9 and TRBJ1-2, reads DSGVTQTPKHLITATGQRVTLRCSPRSGDLSVYWYQQSLDQGLQFLIQYYNGEERAKGNILERFSAQQFPDLHSELNLSSLELGDSALYFCASSVDSSTPSNYGYTFGSGTRLTVV.

The chain recombines TRBV29-1 with TRBJ1-3; D may be TRBD1 (5 bases). The germline V gene encodes CDR1 SQVTM and CDR2 ANQGSEA. This CDR3 spans 13 amino acids. The V gene lost 3 bases and the J gene lost 8 bases, with 14 bases spanning the gap. In DNA, the CDR3 is TGCAGCGTTGAGCGTGGAGGGGAGGACACCATATATTTT. This translates into CSVERGGEDTIYF.

The genes are TRBV7-2 and TRBJ2-3; D possibly corresponds to TRBD1 (5 bases). The CDR3 has 14 amino acids. V was pared by 5 bases and J by 2 bases, with 11 bases between. Germline V gene sequence: CDR1 SGHTA, CDR2 FQGNSA. The CDR3 protein is CASSPGYNTDTQYF. Here the CDR3 DNA reads TGTGCCAGCAGCCCAGGGTACAACACAGATACGCAGTATTTT.

The J gene is TRBJ1-1, the V gene TRBV5-5, with D possibly matching TRBD1 (5 bases). This CDR3 is 15 amino acids long. V lost 0 bases and J lost 5, with 14 bases in between. Germline V gene data show CDR1 as SGHKS and CDR2 as YYEKEE (reference sequence). In nucleotides, the CDR3 is TGTGCCAGCAGCTTGGTCCAGGGAAAGGGGACTGAAGCTTTCTTT. It yields the protein CASSLVQGKGTEAFF.

The chain combines TRBV27 with TRBJ2-1; 7 nucleotides line up with TRBD1. There are 16 residues in the CDR3. Germline V CDR1 and CDR2: MNHEY, SMNVEV (reference sequence). After removal of 4 bases from V and 3 bases from J, the junction contained 9 bases not matched to a gene. CDR3 DNA: TGTGCCAGCAGTTCCTACAGGGGTCTGTACTACAATGAGCAGTTCTTC. It is translated as CASSSYRGLYYNEQFF.

For the CDR3, the DNA is TGTGCCAGCAGCTTGGCCAGCGGAGAGACCCAGTACTTC. Protein product: CASSLASGETQYF. The gene calls are TRBV5-5 and TRBJ2-5; D possibly corresponds to TRBD2 (5 bases). The CDR3 extends over 13 amino acids. The germline V gene encodes CDR1 SGHKS and CDR2 YYEKEE (reference sequence). V was clipped by 0 bases and J by 4 bases, with 7 bases between them.

The chain employs TRBV7-9 and TRBJ1-2; D might be TRBD1 (5 bases). The V end was cut by 2 bases, the J end by 4 bases, with 14 bases between. Germline-derived CDR1 and CDR2 are SEHNR and FQNEAQ (reference sequence). The CDR3 is 15 residues long. The CDR3 DNA is TGTGCCAGCAGCTTACGATTTGGGGGGTCCTATGGCTACACCTTC. Its protein product is CASSLRFGGSYGYTF.

The rearrangement links TRBV30 to TRBJ1-1; no reliable D call. Trimming removed 0 bases at V and 1 base at J, with 6 bases between. The CDR3 sequence is 13 residues long. Germline CDR1 is GTSNPN and CDR2 is SVGIG (reference sequence). The CDR3 DNA is TGTGCCTGGAGTGTACTTGGGAACACTGAAGCTTTCTTT. Its protein product is CAWSVLGNTEAFF.

V is TRBV30 and J is TRBJ2-3; 14 bases match TRBD2. This CDR3 has 16 residues. V dropped 1 base and J dropped 5; count of bases not matched to a gene: 5. Germline-derived CDR1 and CDR2 are GTSNPN and SVGIG (reference sequence). The CDR3 loop is CAWSATSGGAGDTQYF. The CDR3, as DNA: TGTGCCTGGAGTGCGACTAGCGGGGGGGCCGGAGATACGCAGTATTTT.

The V and J genes are TRBV2 and TRBJ1-4; D is ambiguous. V was trimmed by 1 base and J by 8 bases, leaving 14 bases between them. The CDR3 extends over 15 amino acids. Germline CDR1 SNHLY, CDR2 FYNNEI. The CDR3, as DNA: TGTGCCAGCAGTGAAGGCCGCCCAGGCTTAGAAAAACTGTTTTTT. This translates into CASSEGRPGLEKLFF.

In nucleotides, the CDR3 is TGTGCCAGCAGCCGAGCGTGGACAGTATTCTACAATGAGCAGTTCTTC. It yields the protein CASSRAWTVFYNEQFF. The rearrangement joins TRBV14 to TRBJ2-1, with D possibly being TRBD1 (6 bases). V lost 4 bases and J 3 bases, leaving 16 bases between the germline ends. The CDR3 length is 16 residues. Germline loops: CDR1 SGHDN, CDR2 FVKESK. The full variable domain, rest sourced from reference TRBV14 and TRBJ2-1, is EAGVTQFPSHSVIEKGQTVTLRCDPISGHDNLYWYRRVMGKEIKFLLHFVKESKQDESGMPNNRFLAERTGGTYSTLKVQPAELEDSGVYFCASSRAWTVFYNEQFFGPGTRLTVL.

There are a few counts of this clone. The rearrangement joins TRBV19 to TRBJ1-2, with D unclear. Trimming removed 0 bases from V and 1 base from J, with 9 bases in between. CDR3 length equals 15 residues. Germline loops: CDR1 LNHDA, CDR2 SQIVND (reference sequence). The CDR3 loop reads CASSIDLEGNYGYTF. The CDR3, as DNA: TGTGCCAGTAGTATAGATCTCGAGGGTAACTATGGCTACACCTTC.

Worth noting for this clone: Other DNA variants within this sample encode the same CDR3. The chain recombines TRBV30 with TRBJ1-3, with D perhaps matching TRBD1 (6 bases). V was pared by 0 bases and J by 5 bases, with 8 bases between. Germline V lookup: CDR1 GTSNPN, CDR2 SVGIG (reference sequence). This CDR3 has 13 residues. The CDR3 DNA reads TGTGCCTGGAGTGTTACAGGGAGAAACACCATATATTTT. This encodes CAWSVTGRNTIYF. The full variable domain, rest sourced from reference TRBV30 and TRBJ1-3, is SQTIHQWPATLVQPVGSPLSLECTVEGTSNPNLYWYRQAAGRGLQLLFYSVGIGQISSEVPQNLSASRPQDRQFILSSKKLLLSDSGFYLCAWSVTGRNTIYFGEGSWLTVV.